The text below deals with one T cell receptor beta chain. Antigen specificity is unknown. V lost 9 bases and J 3 bases, leaving 8 bases between the germline ends. The CDR3 contains 11 residues. Germline V gene data show CDR1 as KGHDR and CDR2 as SFDVKD. This sample stems from a study of CD8 T cells in ankylosing spondylitis. Study outcomes and limitations: Peripheral blood held disease-linked clones only at relatively low frequency, and these were CD8+. Disease-linked clones were reportedly significantly enriched in matched ankylosing spondylitis synovial fluid. Previously reported in reactive arthritis synovial fluid and blood were some of the motif variants.

Library preparation for TCR beta used quantitative 5'-RACE with molecular barcodes. TCRdb re-called the 5' RACE reads with MiXCR, one entry per CDR3 protein. The sample records about 160,000 distinct CDR3 sequences, around 45% being singletons. This TCR came from a male donor with ankylosing spondylitis. The sample comprised synovial fluid, either unsorted or a sorted T cell fraction (not recorded which). This chain links TRBV24-1 with TRBJ2-7; D gene ambiguous. CDR3 region: CATRISYEQYF. The CDR3 DNA is TGTGCCACCCGTATAAGCTACGAGCAGTACTTC.